The 2 T cell receptor beta chains reported below all come from one sample, sequenced in a study of CD8+ T cells in alopecia areata. RNA was isolated and reverse transcribed to cDNA, the sequencing template. Sequencing was performed with immunoSEQ multiplex PCR; in TCRdb, only in-frame clones are kept and a portion is missing. The sample has 80,000 or so clones; around 65% are singletons. Documented treatment: oral pan-JAK inhibitor, 5-10 mg twice daily. Material: CD8+ T cells sorted from blood, obtained at week 24, from a patient treated with tofacitinib. All receptors come from a human donor with alopecia areata.

V is TRBV29-1 and J is TRBJ1-2, with D possibly matching TRBD1 (6 bases). The CDR3 is 12 residues long. Per the germline V gene, CDR1 is SQVTM and CDR2 is ANQGSEA. CDR3 protein: CTDRPGARGYTF. In DNA, the CDR3 is TGCACCGACAGGCCGGGGGCGAGGGGCTACACCTTC.

The CDR3 is CASSEGTGLSYEQYF. The CDR3 DNA follows: TGCGCCAGCAGCGAAGGGACAGGTCTGAGCTACGAGCAGTACTTC. The genes are TRBV5-1 and TRBJ2-7, with TRBD1 identical over 8 bases. J lost 3 bases, V lost 4 bases, and 9 bases had no gene match. The germline CDR1 and CDR2 sequences are SGHRS and YFSETQ. CDR3 size: 15 residues.